The 19 T cell receptor beta chains given below trace back to one sample, sequenced in a study of beta chain features in type 1 diabetes. Since all of the isolated RNA was reverse transcribed, expressed TCRB transcripts were what got sequenced. Using immunoSEQ multiplex PCR, the repertoire was profiled, and TCRdb retains in-frame clones only, with some absent. The profile shows a few hundred thousand clones, roughly a tenth of them singletons. Source material: central memory CD4+ T cells from blood. All receptors come from a man younger than 35 in good health.

The chain uses TRBV14 and TRBJ1-1; no clear D gene. The germline V gene encodes CDR1 SGHDN and CDR2 FVKESK. The CDR3 runs to 12 residues. V dropped 6 bases and J dropped 5 bases, with 10 bases sitting between them. CDR3 coding DNA: TGTGCCAGCAGATTAGGTCGGACTGAAGCTTTCTTT. As protein: CASRLGRTEAFF.

This clone has more than one count but fewer than ten. Given a much more abundant clone one base away, this may be a read error. The rearrangement joins TRBV9 to TRBJ2-1; 8 nucleotides line up with TRBD2. Trimming at V came to 3 bases and at J to 5 bases, leaving 7 bases not matched to a gene. Germline lookup yields CDR1 SGDLS and CDR2 YYNGEE. This CDR3 comprises 15 residues. The CDR3 DNA follows: TGTGCCAGCAGCGGCAGCGGGAGTGGGAACAATGAGCAGTTCTTC. Its translation: CASSGSGSGNNEQFF.

This rearrangement joins TRBV30 to TRBJ2-3; possible D gene TRBD1, 6 bases. The ends were cut back, 2 bases at V and 4 bases at J, with 19 bases in the middle. The CDR3 runs 16 residues. CDR1 and CDR2 (germline): GTSNPN, SVGIG (reference sequence). Written as DNA, the CDR3 is TGTGCCTGGAGTCCGGGACACCTAGGCCCCCCAGATACGCAGTATTTT. Protein: CAWSPGHLGPPDTQYF.

The chain carries TRBV25-1 and TRBJ2-7; possible D gene TRBD2, 6 bases. The CDR3 is made up of 12 amino acids. V shed 2 bases and J shed 7 bases, with 9 bases lying between them. CDR1 is MGHDK and CDR2 is SYGVNS in the germline V gene. The CDR3: CASSELAREQYF. Written as DNA, the CDR3 is TGTGCCAGCAGTGAACTAGCGAGGGAGCAGTACTTC.

In its sample, this clone was seen many times. The V and J genes are TRBV6-1 and TRBJ2-2; maybe TRBD2 (6 bases). This CDR3 has 14 residues. The germline V gene encodes CDR1 MNHNS and CDR2 SASEGT. V was clipped by 4 bases and J by 1 base, with 7 bases between them. CDR3 loop: CASSGDWNTGELFF. The CDR3, as DNA: TGTGCCAGCAGTGGGGACTGGAACACCGGGGAGCTGTTTTTT.

The chain carries TRBV27 and TRBJ1-2; D is perhaps TRBD1 (5 bases). Trimming took 6 bases from V and 2 from J, leaving 10 bases between them. Germline values: CDR1 MNHEY, CDR2 SMNVEV (reference sequence). This CDR3 comprises 13 residues. CDR3 in amino acids: CASSKTANYGYTF. Here the CDR3 DNA reads TGTGCCAGCAGCAAGACAGCCAACTATGGCTACACCTTC.

This clone came up a few times. The rearrangement links TRBV4-3 to TRBJ1-1; D is unresolved. Trimming removed 3 bases at V and 4 bases at J, with 9 bases between. CDR3 length: 13 amino acids. The V gene's germline CDR1 is LGHNA and CDR2 YSLEER. In DNA form, the CDR3 reads TGCGCCAGCAGCCAGGAAATGGGCACTGAAGCTTTCTTT. As protein: CASSQEMGTEAFF.

This clone was counted many times. The CDR3 protein is CASSYSTSATDNEQFF. The DNA of the CDR3 is TGTGCCAGCAGTTACTCTACTAGCGCGACCGACAATGAGCAGTTCTTC. The gene calls are TRBV6-5 and TRBJ2-1, with TRBD2 matching over 7 bases. The CDR3 has 16 residues. Germline V lookup: CDR1 MNHEY, CDR2 SVGAGI. The V and J ends lost 0 bases and 5 bases, in that order; junction bases with no gene match: 7.

V is TRBV30 and J is TRBJ2-7, with D uncertain. With 0 bases removed from V and 7 bases from J, the gap between germline ends came to 7 bases. The CDR3 extends over 11 amino acids. CDR1 GTSNPN and CDR2 SVGIG come from the germline V gene (reference sequence). The chain's CDR3 is CAWSVMEEQYF. Written as DNA, the CDR3 is TGTGCCTGGAGTGTCATGGAGGAGCAGTACTTC.

Only a few counts were recorded for this clone. The V call is TRBV7-9, the J call TRBJ1-2; TRBD1 aligns across 10 bases. This CDR3 is 19 amino acids long. CDR1 SEHNR and CDR2 FQNEAQ come from the germline V gene (reference sequence). The V segment lost 5 bases and the J segment 1 base; nucleotides outside the gene matches: 16. The CDR3 region is CASSPEGDRGRTINYGYTF. CDR3 nucleotide sequence: TGTGCCAGCAGCCCGGAGGGTGACAGGGGGCGGACCATTAACTATGGCTACACCTTC.

This clone showed up just a few times. V and J are TRBV14 and TRBJ1-2; D remains ambiguous. There are 14 residues in the CDR3. The ends were cut back, 3 bases at V and 0 bases at J, with 8 bases in the middle. CDR1 SGHDN and CDR2 FVKESK come from the germline V gene. CDR3 sequence: CASSQDFSNYGYTF. The CDR3 DNA is TGTGCCAGCAGCCAGGACTTTTCTAACTATGGCTACACCTTC.

V gene TRBV10-3 combines with J gene TRBJ2-1; D perhaps matches TRBD1 (6 bases). Germline V gives CDR1 ENHRY, CDR2 SYGVKD. Trimming stripped 6 bases from V and 4 bases from J, with 13 bases between. CDR3 length equals 14 residues. The CDR3 sequence is CAISEGGWYNEQFF. The CDR3 DNA follows: TGTGCCATCAGCGAAGGGGGATGGTACAATGAGCAGTTCTTC.

In this sample, this clone turned up a few times. This chain links TRBV5-4 with TRBJ2-7; 8 nucleotides align to TRBD1. The CDR3 has 15 residues. Germline trimming cut 4 bases from V and 4 bases from J; bases unmatched to any gene: 10. CDR1 and CDR2 (germline): SGHNT, YYREEE (reference sequence). CDR3 amino acids: CASSPRDRGLYEQYF. CDR3 DNA sequence: TGTGCCAGCAGCCCCCGAGACAGGGGCTTATACGAGCAGTACTTC.

Comment on this clone: A read error is likely here: a far larger clone is one base away. Other DNA sequences from this sample encode an identical CDR3 as well. The chain links TRBV5-1 to TRBJ2-1; no clear D gene. Germline V gene data show CDR1 as SGHRS and CDR2 as YFSETQ. CDR3 size: 12 residues. V lost 3 bases to trimming and J lost 6 bases, with 7 bases between them. The CDR3 spells CASSSAVNEQFF. CDR3 in DNA: TGCGCCAGCAGCTCGGCCGTCAATGAGCAGTTCTTC.

J is TRBJ2-7 and V is TRBV7-7, with TRBD2 matching over 11 bases. Looked up from germline, CDR1 is SSHAT and CDR2 is FNYEAQ (reference sequence). The junction had 9 bases not matched to a gene; V was cut back by 2 bases and J by 6 bases. The CDR3 is 16 amino acids. Here the CDR3 reads CASSLTSLAGAREQYF. The CDR3 DNA is TGTGCCAGCAGCTTAACCTCACTAGCGGGAGCTCGCGAGCAGTACTTC.

A few counts support this clone. This chain links TRBV7-2 with TRBJ2-7, with a tentative D call TRBD2 (5 bases). CDR1 and CDR2 (germline): SGHTA, FQGNSA. This CDR3 contains 14 residues. The V end lost 5 bases, the J end lost 3 bases, and 14 bases lay between the germline ends. The CDR3 sequence: CASSLDVASYEQYF. The CDR3 nucleotides read TGTGCCAGCAGCCTGGACGTAGCGAGCTACGAGCAGTACTTC.

This clone turned up a few times. The chain carries TRBV30 and TRBJ1-1, with D perhaps TRBD1 (6 bases). Deletions cut 3 bases from V and 8 bases from J, with 16 bases between. CDR3 length: 13 residues. The germline V gene has CDR1 GTSNPN and CDR2 SVGIG (reference sequence). In nucleotides, the CDR3 is TGTGCCTGGAGCGTTCGTACAGGGTCCGAAGCTTTCTTT. It translates to CAWSVRTGSEAFF.

The gene calls are TRBV30 and TRBJ1-1; a possible D gene is TRBD1 (5 bases). The CDR3 has 16 amino acids. The V and J ends lost 0 bases and 1 base respectively, with 15 bases between them. CDR1 and CDR2 from the germline V gene are GTSNPN and SVGIG (reference sequence). The CDR3 loop is CAWSVLGYTGNTEAFF. The CDR3 bases are TGTGCCTGGAGTGTTCTTGGTTACACAGGGAACACTGAAGCTTTCTTT. Based on the CDR3 plus reference TRBV30 and TRBJ1-1, the full variable domain is SQTIHQWPATLVQPVGSPLSLECTVEGTSNPNLYWYRQAAGRGLQLLFYSVGIGQISSEVPQNLSASRPQDRQFILSSKKLLLSDSGFYLCAWSVLGYTGNTEAFFGQGTRLTVV.

This clone occurred a few times. V and J are TRBV15 and TRBJ1-5; no firm D call. V lost 2 bases, J lost 5 bases, and 16 bases lay in between. There are 16 residues in the CDR3. Germline values: CDR1 LNHNV, CDR2 YYDKDF (reference sequence). CDR3 sequence reads: CATSRSEVARDQPQHF. CDR3 bases: TGTGCCACCAGCAGATCCGAGGTTGCCCGGGATCAGCCCCAGCATTTT.